This T cell receptor (beta chain) was sequenced during a study of a mutant IDH1 vaccine in newly diagnosed glioma. The protocol was immunoSEQ multiplex PCR, while the TCRdb copy is restricted to in-frame clones and leaves out a portion. The repertoire holds roughly 28,000 clones, with about 85% as singletons. On this clone itself: Its antigen is unidentified.

Time point here: week 23, last vaccination. Alongside topical imiquimod, each dose of vaccine comprised 300 ug of mutant IDH1 20-mer peptide. Each tumor in the donors was a new WHO grade 3 or 4 astrocytoma, IDH1-mutant and ATRX-lost. The TCR sequence derives from a woman between 18 and 29 years old with glioma. Sequences were derived from PBMCs, sampled from a glioma patient whose treatment included an IDH1 peptide vaccine.

The CDR3 DNA reads as TGTGCCAGCAGCCACACTAGCGGGAGAAACGGCGAGCAGTACTTC. It specifies CASSHTSGRNGEQYF. The chain joins TRBV6-6 to TRBJ2-7; 11 bases fit TRBD2. CDR1 and CDR2 from the germline V gene are MNHNY and SVGAGI (reference sequence). The CDR3 sequence is 15 residues long. Unmatched junction bases numbered 10, after V lost 6 bases and J lost 6 bases.